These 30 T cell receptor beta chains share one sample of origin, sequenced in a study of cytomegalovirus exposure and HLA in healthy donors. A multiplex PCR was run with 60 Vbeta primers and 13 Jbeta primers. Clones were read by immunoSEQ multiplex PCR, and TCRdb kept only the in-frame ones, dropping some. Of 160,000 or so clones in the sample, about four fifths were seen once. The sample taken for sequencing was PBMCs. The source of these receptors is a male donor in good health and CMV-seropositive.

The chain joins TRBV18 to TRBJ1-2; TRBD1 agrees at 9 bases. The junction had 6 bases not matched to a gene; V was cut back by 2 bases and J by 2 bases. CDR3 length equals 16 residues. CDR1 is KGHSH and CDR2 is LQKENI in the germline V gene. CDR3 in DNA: TGTGCCAGCTCACCATCCGGGACAGGGAGAAACTATGGCTACACCTTC. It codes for CASSPSGTGRNYGYTF.

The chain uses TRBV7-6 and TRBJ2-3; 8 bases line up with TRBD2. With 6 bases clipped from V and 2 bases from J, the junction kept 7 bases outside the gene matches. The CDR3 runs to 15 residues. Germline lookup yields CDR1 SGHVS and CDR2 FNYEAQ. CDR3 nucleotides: TGTGCCAGCAGACGTACTAGCGGCAACACAGATACGCAGTATTTT. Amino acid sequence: CASRRTSGNTDTQYF.

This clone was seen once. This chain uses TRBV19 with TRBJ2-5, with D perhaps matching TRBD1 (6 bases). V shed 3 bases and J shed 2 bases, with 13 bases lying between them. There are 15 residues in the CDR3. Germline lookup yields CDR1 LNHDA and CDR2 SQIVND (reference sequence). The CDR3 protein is CASSMGAEHQETQYF. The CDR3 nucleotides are TGTGCCAGTAGTATGGGGGCAGAGCATCAAGAGACCCAGTACTTC. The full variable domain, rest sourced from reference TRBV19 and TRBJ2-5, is DGGITQSPKYLFRKEGQNVTLSCEQNLNHDAMYWYRQDPGQGLRLIYYSQIVNDFQKGDIAEGYSVSREKKESFPLTVTSAQKNPTAFYLCASSMGAEHQETQYFGPGTRLLVL.

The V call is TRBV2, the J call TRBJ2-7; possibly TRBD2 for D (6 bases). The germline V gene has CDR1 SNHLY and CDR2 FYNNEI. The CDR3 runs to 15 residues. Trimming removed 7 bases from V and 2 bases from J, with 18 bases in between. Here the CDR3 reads CASNMGRQHPYEQYF. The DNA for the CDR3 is TGTGCCAGCAATATGGGGAGGCAGCACCCCTACGAGCAGTACTTC. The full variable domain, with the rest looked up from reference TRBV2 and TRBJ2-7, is EPEVTQTPSHQVTQMGQEVILRCVPISNHLYFYWYRQILGQKVEFLVSFYNNEISEKSEIFDDQFSVERPDGSNFTLKIRSTKLEDSAMYFCASNMGRQHPYEQYFGPGTRLTVT.

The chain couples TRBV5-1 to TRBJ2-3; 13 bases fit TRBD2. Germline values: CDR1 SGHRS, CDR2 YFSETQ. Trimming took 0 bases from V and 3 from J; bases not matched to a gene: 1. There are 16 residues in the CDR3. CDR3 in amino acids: CASSLGTSGRTDTQYF. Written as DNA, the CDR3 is TGCGCCAGCAGCTTGGGGACTAGCGGGAGAACAGATACGCAGTATTTT. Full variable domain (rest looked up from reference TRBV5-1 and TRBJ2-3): KAGVTQTPRYLIKTRGQQVTLSCSPISGHRSVSWYQQTPGQGLQFLFEYFSETQRNKGNFPGRFSGRQFSNSRSEMNVSTLELGDSALYLCASSLGTSGRTDTQYFGPGTRLTVL.

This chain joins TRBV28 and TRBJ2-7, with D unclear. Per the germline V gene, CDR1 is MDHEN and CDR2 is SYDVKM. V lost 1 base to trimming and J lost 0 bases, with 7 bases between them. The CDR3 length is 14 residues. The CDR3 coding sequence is TGTGCCAGCAGTTTATTGGCCCGCTCCTACGAGCAGTACTTC. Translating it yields CASSLLARSYEQYF.

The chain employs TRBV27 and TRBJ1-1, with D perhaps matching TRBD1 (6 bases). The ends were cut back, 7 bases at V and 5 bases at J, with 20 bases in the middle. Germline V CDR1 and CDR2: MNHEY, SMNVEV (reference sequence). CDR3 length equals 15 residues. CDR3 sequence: CASTSIGTGLTEAFF. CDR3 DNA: TGTGCCAGCACCTCAATCGGTACAGGGCTGACTGAAGCTTTCTTT.

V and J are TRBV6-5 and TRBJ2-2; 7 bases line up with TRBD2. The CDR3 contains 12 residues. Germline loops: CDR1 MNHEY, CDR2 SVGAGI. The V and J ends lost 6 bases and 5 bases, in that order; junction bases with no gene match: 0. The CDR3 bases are TGTGCCAGCAGGGGAGGGACCGGGGAGCTGTTTTTT. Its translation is CASRGGTGELFF.

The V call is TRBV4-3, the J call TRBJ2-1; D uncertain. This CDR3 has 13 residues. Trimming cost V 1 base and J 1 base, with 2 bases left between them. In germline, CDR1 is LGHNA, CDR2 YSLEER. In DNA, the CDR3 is TGCGCCAGCAGCCAAGCGTCCTACAATGAGCAGTTCTTC. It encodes CASSQASYNEQFF.

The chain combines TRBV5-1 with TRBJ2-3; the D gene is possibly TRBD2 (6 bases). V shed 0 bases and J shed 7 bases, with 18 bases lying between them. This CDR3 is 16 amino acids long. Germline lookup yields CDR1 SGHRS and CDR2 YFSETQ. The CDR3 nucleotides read TGCGCCAGCAGCTTGGGGGGCCGGGAGAAAGCAAATACGCAGTATTTT. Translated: CASSLGGREKANTQYF. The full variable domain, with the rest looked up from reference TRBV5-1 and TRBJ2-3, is KAGVTQTPRYLIKTRGQQVTLSCSPISGHRSVSWYQQTPGQGLQFLFEYFSETQRNKGNFPGRFSGRQFSNSRSEMNVSTLELGDSALYLCASSLGGREKANTQYFGPGTRLTVL.

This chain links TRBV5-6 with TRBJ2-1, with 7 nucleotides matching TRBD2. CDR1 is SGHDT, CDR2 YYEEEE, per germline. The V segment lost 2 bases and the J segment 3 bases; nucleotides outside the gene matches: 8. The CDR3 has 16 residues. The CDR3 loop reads CASSLRAGVNYNEQFF. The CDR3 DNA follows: TGTGCCAGCAGCTTAAGGGCGGGAGTAAACTACAATGAGCAGTTCTTC.

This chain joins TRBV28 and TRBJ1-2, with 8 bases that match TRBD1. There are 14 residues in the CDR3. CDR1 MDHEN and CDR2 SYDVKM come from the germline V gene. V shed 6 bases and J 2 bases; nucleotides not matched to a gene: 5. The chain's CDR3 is CASRSQGANYGYTF. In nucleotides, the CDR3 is TGTGCCAGCAGATCTCAGGGGGCGAACTATGGCTACACCTTC.

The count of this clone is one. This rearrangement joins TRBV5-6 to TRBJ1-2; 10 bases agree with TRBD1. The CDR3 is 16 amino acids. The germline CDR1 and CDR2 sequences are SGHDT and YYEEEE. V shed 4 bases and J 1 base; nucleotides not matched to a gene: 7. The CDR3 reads CASSPWTGGYNYGYTF. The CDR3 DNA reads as TGTGCCAGCAGCCCGTGGACAGGGGGTTATAACTATGGCTACACCTTC.

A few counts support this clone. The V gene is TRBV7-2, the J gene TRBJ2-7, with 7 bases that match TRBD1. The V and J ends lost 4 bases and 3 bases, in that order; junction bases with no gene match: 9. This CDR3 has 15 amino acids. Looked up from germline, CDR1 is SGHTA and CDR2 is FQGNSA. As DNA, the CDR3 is TGTGCCAGCAGCTCGAGGACAGGCCAAGACTACGAGCAGTACTTC. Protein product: CASSSRTGQDYEQYF.

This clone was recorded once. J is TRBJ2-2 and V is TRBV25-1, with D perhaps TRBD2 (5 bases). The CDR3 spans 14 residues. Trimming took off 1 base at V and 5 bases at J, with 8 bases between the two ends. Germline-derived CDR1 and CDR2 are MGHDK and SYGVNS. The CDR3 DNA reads TGTGCCAGCAGTGAATTGACTACAACCGGGGAGCTGTTTTTT. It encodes CASSELTTTGELFF.

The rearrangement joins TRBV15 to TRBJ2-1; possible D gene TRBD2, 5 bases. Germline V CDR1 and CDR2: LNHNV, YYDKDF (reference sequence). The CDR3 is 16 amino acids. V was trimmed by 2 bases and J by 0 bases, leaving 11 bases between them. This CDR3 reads CATSRLPGSSYNEQFF. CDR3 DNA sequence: TGTGCCACCAGCAGACTCCCGGGGAGCTCCTACAATGAGCAGTTCTTC.

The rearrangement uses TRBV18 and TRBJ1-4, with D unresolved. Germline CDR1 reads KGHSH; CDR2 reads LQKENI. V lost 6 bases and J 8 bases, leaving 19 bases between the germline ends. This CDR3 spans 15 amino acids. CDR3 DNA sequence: TGTGCCAGCTCTCCCAGCGGATCCGGGGAGGAAAAACTGTTTTTT. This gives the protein CASSPSGSGEEKLFF.

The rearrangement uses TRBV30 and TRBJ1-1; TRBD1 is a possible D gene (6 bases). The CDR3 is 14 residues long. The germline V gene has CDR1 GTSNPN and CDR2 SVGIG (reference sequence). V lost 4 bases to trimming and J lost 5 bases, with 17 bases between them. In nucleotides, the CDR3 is TGTGCCTGGAATAAAGGGGGAGGGAGAACTGAAGCTTTCTTT. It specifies CAWNKGGGRTEAFF.

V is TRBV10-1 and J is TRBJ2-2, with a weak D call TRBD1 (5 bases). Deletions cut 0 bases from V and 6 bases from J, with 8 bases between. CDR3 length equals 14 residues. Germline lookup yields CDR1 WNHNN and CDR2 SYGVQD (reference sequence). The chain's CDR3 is CASSESLGPGELFF. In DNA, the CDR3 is TGCGCCAGCAGTGAGTCGTTGGGGCCCGGGGAGCTGTTTTTT.

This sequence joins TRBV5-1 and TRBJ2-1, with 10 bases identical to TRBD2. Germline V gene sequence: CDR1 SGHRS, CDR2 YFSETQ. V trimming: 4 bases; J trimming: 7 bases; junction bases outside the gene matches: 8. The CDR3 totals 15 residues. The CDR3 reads CASSPGLAVGNEQFF. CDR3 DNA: TGCGCCAGCAGCCCTGGACTAGCGGTAGGAAATGAGCAGTTCTTC.

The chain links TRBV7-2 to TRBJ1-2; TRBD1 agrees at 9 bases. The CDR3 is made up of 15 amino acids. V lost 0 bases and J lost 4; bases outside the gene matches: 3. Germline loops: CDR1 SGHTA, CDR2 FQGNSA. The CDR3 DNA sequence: TGTGCCAGCAGCTTAGCCGGGACAGGGCCCTATGGCTACACCTTC. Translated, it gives CASSLAGTGPYGYTF. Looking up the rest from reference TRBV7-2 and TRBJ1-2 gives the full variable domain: GAGVSQSPSNKVTEKGKDVELRCDPISGHTALYWYRQSLGQGLEFLIYFQGNSAPDKSGLPSDRFSAERTGGSVSTLTIQRTQQEDSAVYLCASSLAGTGPYGYTFGSGTRLTVV.

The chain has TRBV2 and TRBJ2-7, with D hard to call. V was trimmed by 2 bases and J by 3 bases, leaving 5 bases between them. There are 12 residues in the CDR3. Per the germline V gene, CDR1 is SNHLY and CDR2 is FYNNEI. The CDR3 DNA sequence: TGTGCCAGCAGTGAAAGGAGCTACGAGCAGTACTTC. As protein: CASSERSYEQYF.

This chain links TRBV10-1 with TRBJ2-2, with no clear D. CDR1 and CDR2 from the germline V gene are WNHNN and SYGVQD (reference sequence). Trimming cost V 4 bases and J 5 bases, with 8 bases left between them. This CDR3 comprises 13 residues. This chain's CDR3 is CASSAGPTGELFF. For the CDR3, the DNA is TGCGCCAGCAGTGCCGGTCCAACCGGGGAGCTGTTTTTT.

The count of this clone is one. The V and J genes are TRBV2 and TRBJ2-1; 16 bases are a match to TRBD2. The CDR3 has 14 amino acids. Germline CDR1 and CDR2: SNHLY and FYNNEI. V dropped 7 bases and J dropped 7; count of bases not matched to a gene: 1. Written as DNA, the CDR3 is TGTGCCAGCACGGGACTAGCGGGGGGGAATGAGCAGTTCTTC. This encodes CASTGLAGGNEQFF.

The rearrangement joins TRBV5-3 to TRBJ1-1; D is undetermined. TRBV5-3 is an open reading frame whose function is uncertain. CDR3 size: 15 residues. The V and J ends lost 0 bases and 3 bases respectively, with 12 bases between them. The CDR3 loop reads CARSLGAERDTEAFF. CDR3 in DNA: TGTGCCAGAAGCTTGGGGGCCGAACGAGACACTGAAGCTTTCTTT.

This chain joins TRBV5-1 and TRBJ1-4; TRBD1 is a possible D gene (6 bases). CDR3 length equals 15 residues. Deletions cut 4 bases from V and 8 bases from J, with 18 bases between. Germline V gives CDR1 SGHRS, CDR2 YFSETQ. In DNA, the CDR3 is TGCGCCAGCAGCCGAGGACAGCTGGGCGGGGAAAAACTGTTTTTT. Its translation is CASSRGQLGGEKLFF.

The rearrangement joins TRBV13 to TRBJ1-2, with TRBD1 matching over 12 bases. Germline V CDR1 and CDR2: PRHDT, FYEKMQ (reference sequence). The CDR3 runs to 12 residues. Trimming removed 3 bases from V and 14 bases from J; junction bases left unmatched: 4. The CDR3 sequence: CASSFGTGGKTF. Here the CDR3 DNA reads TGTGCCAGCAGCTTTGGGACAGGGGGCAAAACCTTC.

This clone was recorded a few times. The CDR3 nucleotides are TGTGCCAGCAGTTCTTCAGGGGGTGGTACTGGAAACACCATATATTTT. Translated: CASSSSGGGTGNTIYF. This rearrangement joins TRBV6-5 to TRBJ1-3; TRBD1 matches 7 bases. The CDR3 contains 16 residues. CDR1 is MNHEY, CDR2 SVGAGI, per germline. J gave up 2 bases and V 4 bases, and 8 bases lay outside the gene matches.

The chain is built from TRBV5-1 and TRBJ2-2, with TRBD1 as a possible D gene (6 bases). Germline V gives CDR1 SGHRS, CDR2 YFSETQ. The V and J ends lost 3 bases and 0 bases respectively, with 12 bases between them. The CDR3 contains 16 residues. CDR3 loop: CASSWQWTANTGELFF. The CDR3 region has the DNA TGCGCCAGCAGCTGGCAGTGGACAGCGAACACCGGGGAGCTGTTTTTT.

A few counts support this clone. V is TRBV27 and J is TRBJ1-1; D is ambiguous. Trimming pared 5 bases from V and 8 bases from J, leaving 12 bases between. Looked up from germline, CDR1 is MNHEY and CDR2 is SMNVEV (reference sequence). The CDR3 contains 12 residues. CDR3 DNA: TGTGCCAGCAGTCCGCCCGGGTCGGAAGCTTTCTTT. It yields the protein CASSPPGSEAFF.